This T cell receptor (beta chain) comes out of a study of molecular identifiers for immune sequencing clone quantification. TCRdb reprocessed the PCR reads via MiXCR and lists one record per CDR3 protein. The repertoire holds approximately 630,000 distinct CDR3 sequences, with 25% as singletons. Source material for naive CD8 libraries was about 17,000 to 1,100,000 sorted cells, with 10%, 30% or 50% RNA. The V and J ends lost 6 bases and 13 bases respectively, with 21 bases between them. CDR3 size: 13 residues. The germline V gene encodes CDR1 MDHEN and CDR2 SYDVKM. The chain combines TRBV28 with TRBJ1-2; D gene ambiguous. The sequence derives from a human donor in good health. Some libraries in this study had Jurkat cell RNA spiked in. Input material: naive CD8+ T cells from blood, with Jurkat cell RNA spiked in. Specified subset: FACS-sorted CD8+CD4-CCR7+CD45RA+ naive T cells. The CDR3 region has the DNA TGTGCCAGCAGCCGGAACCATCCAAGTGGCCCCACCTTC. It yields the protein CASSRNHPSGPTF.